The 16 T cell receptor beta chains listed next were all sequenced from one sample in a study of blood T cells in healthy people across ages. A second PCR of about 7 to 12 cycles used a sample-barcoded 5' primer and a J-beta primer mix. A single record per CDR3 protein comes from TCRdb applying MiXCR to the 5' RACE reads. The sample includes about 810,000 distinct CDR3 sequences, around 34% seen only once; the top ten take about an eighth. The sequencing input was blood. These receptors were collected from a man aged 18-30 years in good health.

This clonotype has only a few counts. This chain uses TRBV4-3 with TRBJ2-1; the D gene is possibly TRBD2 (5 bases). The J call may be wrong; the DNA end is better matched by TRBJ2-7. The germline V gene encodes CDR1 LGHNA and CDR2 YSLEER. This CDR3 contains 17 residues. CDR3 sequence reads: CASSQDTIGELYNEQYF. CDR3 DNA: TGCGCCAGCAGCCAAGATACAATCGGGGAACTCTACAATGAGCAGTACTTC.

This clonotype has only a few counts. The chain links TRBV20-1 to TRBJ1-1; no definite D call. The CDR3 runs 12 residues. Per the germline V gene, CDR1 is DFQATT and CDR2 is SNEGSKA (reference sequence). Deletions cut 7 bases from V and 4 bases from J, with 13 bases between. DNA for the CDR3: TGCAGTGGTCGAAGGGTGGCCACTGAAGCTTTCTTT. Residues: CSGRRVATEAFF.

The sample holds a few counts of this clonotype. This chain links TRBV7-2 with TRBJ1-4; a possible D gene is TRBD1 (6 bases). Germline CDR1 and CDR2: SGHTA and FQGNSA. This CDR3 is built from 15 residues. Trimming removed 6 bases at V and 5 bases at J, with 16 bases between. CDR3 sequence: CASSSRGADNEKLFF. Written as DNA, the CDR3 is TGTGCCAGCAGTAGTAGGGGGGCAGACAATGAAAAACTGTTTTTT. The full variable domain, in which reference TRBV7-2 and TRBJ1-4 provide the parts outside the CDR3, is GAGVSQSPSNKVTEKGKDVELRCDPISGHTALYWYRQSLGQGLEFLIYFQGNSAPDKSGLPSDRFSAERTGGSVSTLTIQRTQQEDSAVYLCASSSRGADNEKLFFGSGTQLSVL.

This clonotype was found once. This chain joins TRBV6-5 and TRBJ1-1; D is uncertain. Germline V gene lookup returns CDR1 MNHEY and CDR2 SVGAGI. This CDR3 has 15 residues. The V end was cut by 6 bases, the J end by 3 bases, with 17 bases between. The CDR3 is CASSRRLDLDTEAFF. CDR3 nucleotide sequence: TGTGCCAGCAGCCGCAGGCTAGATTTGGACACTGAAGCTTTCTTT.

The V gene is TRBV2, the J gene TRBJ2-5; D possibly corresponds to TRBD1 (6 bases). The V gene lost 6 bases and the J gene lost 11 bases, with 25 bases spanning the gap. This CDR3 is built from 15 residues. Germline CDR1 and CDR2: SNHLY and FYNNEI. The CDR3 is CASRAFTGIRDEQYF. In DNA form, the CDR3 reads TGTGCCAGCAGGGCCTTTACAGGGATTCGGGATGAGCAGTACTTC.

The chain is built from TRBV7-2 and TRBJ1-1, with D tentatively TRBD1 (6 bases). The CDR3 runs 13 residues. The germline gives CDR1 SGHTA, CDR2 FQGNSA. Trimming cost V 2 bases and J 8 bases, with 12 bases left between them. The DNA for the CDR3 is TGTGCCAGCAGCTTATTATGGGGGGCGGAAGCTTTCTTT. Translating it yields CASSLLWGAEAFF.

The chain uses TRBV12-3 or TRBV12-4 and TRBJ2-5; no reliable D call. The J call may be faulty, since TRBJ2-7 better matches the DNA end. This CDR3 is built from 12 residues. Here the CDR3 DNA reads TGTGCCAGCAGTTTGTACCTTTACGAGCAGTACTTC. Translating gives CASSLYLYEQYF.

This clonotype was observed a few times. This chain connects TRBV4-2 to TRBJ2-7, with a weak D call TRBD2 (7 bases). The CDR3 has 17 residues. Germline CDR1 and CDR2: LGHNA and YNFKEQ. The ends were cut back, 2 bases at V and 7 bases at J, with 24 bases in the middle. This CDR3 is CASSQSRWGGGHNEQYF. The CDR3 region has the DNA TGTGCCAGCAGCCAATCCCGGTGGGGGGGCGGCCACAATGAGCAGTACTTC.

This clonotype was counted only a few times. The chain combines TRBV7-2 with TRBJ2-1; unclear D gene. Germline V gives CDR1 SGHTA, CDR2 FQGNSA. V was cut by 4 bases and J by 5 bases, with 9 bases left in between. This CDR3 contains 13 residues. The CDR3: CASSSAPHNEQFF. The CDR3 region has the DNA TGTGCCAGCAGCTCGGCCCCCCACAATGAGCAGTTCTTC.

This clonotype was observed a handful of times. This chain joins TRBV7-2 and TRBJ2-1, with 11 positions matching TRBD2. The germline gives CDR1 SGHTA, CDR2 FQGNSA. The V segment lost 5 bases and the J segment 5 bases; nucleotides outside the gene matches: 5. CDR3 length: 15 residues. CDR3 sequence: CASSATSGDNNEQFF. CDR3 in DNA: TGTGCCAGCAGCGCGACTAGCGGGGACAACAATGAGCAGTTCTTC.

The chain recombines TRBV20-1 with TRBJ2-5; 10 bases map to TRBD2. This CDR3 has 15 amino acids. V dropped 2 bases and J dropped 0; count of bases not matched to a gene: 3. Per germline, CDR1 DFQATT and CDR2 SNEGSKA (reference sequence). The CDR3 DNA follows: TGCAGTGCTAGAACTAGCGGGGAAAACCAAGAGACCCAGTACTTC. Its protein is CSARTSGENQETQYF.

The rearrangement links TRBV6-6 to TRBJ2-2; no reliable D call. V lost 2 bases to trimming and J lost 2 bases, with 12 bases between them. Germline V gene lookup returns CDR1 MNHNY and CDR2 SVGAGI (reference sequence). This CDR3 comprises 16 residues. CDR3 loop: CASSYPQDTNTGELFF. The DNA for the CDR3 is TGTGCCAGCAGTTACCCCCAAGACACAAACACCGGGGAGCTGTTTTTT.

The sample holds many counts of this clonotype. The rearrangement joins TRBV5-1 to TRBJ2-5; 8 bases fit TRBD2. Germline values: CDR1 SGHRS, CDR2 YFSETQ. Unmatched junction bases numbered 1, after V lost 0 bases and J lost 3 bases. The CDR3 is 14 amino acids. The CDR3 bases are TGCGCCAGCAGCTTGGCACTAGCGGAAGAGACCCAGTACTTC. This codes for CASSLALAEETQYF.

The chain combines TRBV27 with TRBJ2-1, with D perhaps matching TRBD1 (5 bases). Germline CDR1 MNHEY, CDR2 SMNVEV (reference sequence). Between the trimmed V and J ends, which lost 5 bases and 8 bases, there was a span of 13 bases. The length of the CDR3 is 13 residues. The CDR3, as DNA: TGTGCCAGCAGTCGACAGTACCTCTATGAGCAGTTCTTC. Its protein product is CASSRQYLYEQFF.

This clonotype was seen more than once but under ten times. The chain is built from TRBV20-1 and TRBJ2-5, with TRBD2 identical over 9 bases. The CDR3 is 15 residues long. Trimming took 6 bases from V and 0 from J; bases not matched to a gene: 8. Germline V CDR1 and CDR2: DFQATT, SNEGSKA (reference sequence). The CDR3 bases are TGCAGTGCGACCCTAGCGGGGAGAAACCAAGAGACCCAGTACTTC. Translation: CSATLAGRNQETQYF.

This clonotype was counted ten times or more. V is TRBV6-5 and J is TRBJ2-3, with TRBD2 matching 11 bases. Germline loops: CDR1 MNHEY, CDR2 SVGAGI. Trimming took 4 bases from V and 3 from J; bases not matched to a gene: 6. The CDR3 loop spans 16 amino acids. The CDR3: CASSSRLAGKTDTQYF. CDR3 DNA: TGTGCCAGCAGTTCACGACTAGCGGGGAAGACAGATACGCAGTATTTT.